This T cell receptor beta chain was recovered during a study of chemoradiotherapy in HPV16-positive cancers. Findings and limits, study-wide: Only a couple of HPV16-positive patients supplied the functional HPV-specificity definition.

Germline assignment: CDR1 SGHTS and CDR2 YDEGEE. The CDR3 has 16 residues. The junction had 10 bases not matched to a gene; V was cut back by 7 bases and J by 0 bases. As concerns this clone: Its antigen is undetermined.

Only in-frame clones appear in the TCRdb table, and some are missing; sequencing was by immunoSEQ multiplex PCR. The table records tens of thousands of clones, about 93% of them present only once. This specimen consisted of blood, obtained from a patient who underwent chemoradiotherapy. The clonotype comes from a human donor with HPV-associated anogenital cancer. The chain joins TRBV5-8 to TRBJ1-3; 7 bases match TRBD1. The CDR3 here is CASGMGQLLSGNTIYF. CDR3 bases: TGTGCCAGCGGAATGGGACAGTTACTCTCTGGAAACACCATATATTTT.